The 18 T cell receptor beta chains given below trace back to one sample, sequenced in a study of radiotherapy plus CTLA-4 blockade in lung cancer. TCRdb keeps only in-frame clones here, not all; method: immunoSEQ multiplex PCR. Here the sample spans some 110,000 clones, roughly 80% being singletons. The sample here was peripheral blood, taken from a patient treated with radiotherapy plus ipilimumab. These receptors were collected from a human donor with non-small cell lung cancer who had a partial response to radiotherapy plus ipilimumab.

The J gene is TRBJ2-7, the V gene TRBV7-9, with TRBD1 matching over 7 bases. With V trimmed by 0 bases and J by 2 bases, 4 bases remained unmatched. Germline V gives CDR1 SEHNR, CDR2 FQNEAQ (reference sequence). There are 15 residues in the CDR3. DNA of the CDR3: TGTGCCAGCAGCTTAGCGCTCGGGACAGCCTACGAGCAGTACTTC. Amino acid sequence: CASSLALGTAYEQYF.

V and J are TRBV11-2 and TRBJ2-1, with D possibly matching TRBD2 (5 bases). The CDR3 spans 12 residues. The germline V gene encodes CDR1 SGHAT and CDR2 FQNNGV. V lost 10 bases and J lost 7, with 14 bases in between. CDR3 in DNA: TGTGCCACCCACGGAGGCGTAAATGAGCAGTTCTTC. It encodes CATHGGVNEQFF. The full variable domain, in which reference TRBV11-2 and TRBJ2-1 provide the parts outside the CDR3, is EAGVAQSPRYKIIEKRQSVAFWCNPISGHATLYWYQQILGQGPKLLIQFQNNGVVDDSQLPKDRFSAERLKGVDSTLKIQPAKLEDSAVYLCATHGGVNEQFFGPGTRLTVL.

This clone was picked up one time. Other DNA sequences in this specimen translate into the identical CDR3. The chain recombines TRBV28 with TRBJ1-5; TRBD1 aligns across 7 bases. This CDR3 is built from 14 residues. J was trimmed by 4 bases and V by 2 bases; bases with no gene match: 2. Germline V gene data show CDR1 as MDHEN and CDR2 as SYDVKM. The CDR3 nucleotides are TGTGCCAGCAGTTTAGGGGACAGTAATCAGCCCCAGCATTTT. Translating it yields CASSLGDSNQPQHF.

This clone was counted once. The CDR3 here is CAWSQTGIGEKLFF. The CDR3 nucleotides are TGTGCCTGGAGTCAAACAGGGATTGGAGAAAAACTGTTTTTT. The chain carries TRBV30 and TRBJ1-4; maybe TRBD1 (6 bases). The V end lost 2 bases, the J end lost 8 bases, and 15 bases lay between the germline ends. The CDR3 sequence is 14 residues long. CDR1 GTSNPN and CDR2 SVGIG come from the germline V gene (reference sequence).

V gene TRBV5-5 combines with J gene TRBJ1-2; TRBD1 matches at 12 bases. Germline V gene sequence: CDR1 SGHKS, CDR2 YYEKEE (reference sequence). This CDR3 contains 17 residues. The trim removed 3 bases at V and 4 bases at J, leaving 10 bases unmatched. The DNA for the CDR3 is TGTGCCAGCAGCTCGGATCGACCGGGACAGGGGGCCTATGGCTACACCTTC. Amino acid sequence: CASSSDRPGQGAYGYTF. The variable domain in full, with the rest retrieved from reference TRBV5-5 and TRBJ1-2, is DAGVTQSPTHLIKTRGQQVTLRCSPISGHKSVSWYQQVLGQGPQFIFQYYEKEERGRGNFPDRFSARQFPNYSSELNVNALLLGDSALYLCASSSDRPGQGAYGYTFGSGTRLTVV.

The rearrangement joins TRBV7-8 to TRBJ2-7, with 8 bases identical to TRBD2. Germline V gives CDR1 SGHVS, CDR2 FQNEAQ. V was clipped by 8 bases and J by 0 bases; unmatched bases: 3. This CDR3 has 13 residues. This chain's CDR3 is CASLGTSSYEQYF. In DNA, the CDR3 is TGTGCCAGCCTCGGGACTAGCTCCTACGAGCAGTACTTC.

The CDR3 here is CASSSKLAGWNYEQYV. CDR3 coding DNA: TGTGCCAGCAGTTCGAAACTAGCGGGATGGAACTACGAGCAGTACGTC. The chain employs TRBV28 and TRBJ2-7, with 10 bases fitting TRBD2. Losses at the gene ends were 4 bases for V and 3 bases for J; bases not matched to a gene: 9. The CDR3 is 16 amino acids. Germline CDR1 is MDHEN and CDR2 is SYDVKM.

The chain combines TRBV10-3 with TRBJ2-3, with 10 bases matching TRBD1. This CDR3 has 18 residues. CDR1 is ENHRY and CDR2 is SYGVKD in the germline V gene. The V and J ends lost 6 bases and 3 bases, in that order; junction bases with no gene match: 15. The CDR3 nucleotides read TGTGCCATCAGCGAAACCCGGGACAGGGGCCTTAGGACAGATACGCAGTATTTT. Protein sequence: CAISETRDRGLRTDTQYF.

The V and J genes are TRBV29-1 and TRBJ2-7; 10 nucleotides line up with TRBD2. Germline CDR1 reads SQVTM; CDR2 reads ANQGSEA. Trimming at V came to 7 bases and at J to 5 bases, leaving 8 bases not matched to a gene. The CDR3 has 13 amino acids. The CDR3 DNA sequence: TGCAGCGCTGGGGCTAGCGGGAGAAACGAGCAGTACTTC. The encoded protein is CSAGASGRNEQYF.

The chain uses TRBV6-5 and TRBJ1-1; TRBD1 aligns across 9 bases. Germline V gene lookup returns CDR1 MNHEY and CDR2 SVGAGI. V was clipped by 5 bases and J by 5 bases; unmatched bases: 3. The CDR3 length is 13 residues. CDR3 nucleotide sequence: TGTGCCAGCAGTGCACAGGGGGCAACTGAAGCTTTCTTT. This sequence encodes CASSAQGATEAFF.

The V gene is TRBV9, the J gene TRBJ2-6; no clear D. Per germline, CDR1 SGDLS and CDR2 YYNGEE. V lost 2 bases to trimming and J lost 1 base, with 7 bases between them. The CDR3 sequence is 15 residues long. The CDR3, as DNA: TGTGCCAGCAGCGTCGACATGTCTGGGGCCAACGTCCTGACTTTC. Translated: CASSVDMSGANVLTF.

This clone was seen a handful of times. The CDR3 coding sequence is TGTGCCAGCAGTTTCCGTGGACTGTACTCTGGAAACACCATATATTTT. Protein product: CASSFRGLYSGNTIYF. The chain uses TRBV28 and TRBJ1-3; D unclear. The V gene's germline CDR1 is MDHEN and CDR2 SYDVKM. The CDR3 runs 16 residues. V was trimmed by 3 bases and J by 0 bases, leaving 12 bases between them.

This chain links TRBV10-1 with TRBJ1-5; 7 bases fit TRBD1. The CDR3 loop spans 12 amino acids. Germline CDR1 reads WNHNN; CDR2 reads SYGVQD (reference sequence). The V gene end was trimmed by 6 bases and the J gene end by 4 bases; junction bases not matched to a gene: 0. CDR3 sequence (DNA): TGCGCCAGCAGCAGGGGGAATCAGCCCCAGCATTTT. Protein sequence: CASSRGNQPQHF.

The chain employs TRBV7-9 and TRBJ2-5, with D possibly being TRBD2 (6 bases). There are 11 residues in the CDR3. From germline, CDR1 is SEHNR and CDR2 FQNEAQ (reference sequence). CDR3 in DNA: TGTGCAGGAGGGAACCAAGAGACCCAGTACTTC. Translating gives CAGGNQETQYF.

The chain carries TRBV5-1 and TRBJ1-4, with a possible D match to TRBD1 (5 bases). This CDR3 has 15 amino acids. The germline gives CDR1 SGHRS, CDR2 YFSETQ. V lost 3 bases to trimming and J lost 4 bases, with 13 bases between them. The CDR3 DNA reads TGCGCCAGCAGCTCTGGGGGGTTGGGTAATGAAAAACTGTTTTTT. It encodes CASSSGGLGNEKLFF.

DNA of the CDR3: TGTGCCAGCAGGGGGAGGAGCTCCTACAATGAGCAGTTCTTC. It encodes CASRGRSSYNEQFF. The rearrangement uses TRBV6-1 and TRBJ2-1; a possible D gene is TRBD2 (6 bases). Germline CDR1 MNHNS, CDR2 SASEGT. This CDR3 contains 14 residues. Trimming pared 6 bases from V and 0 bases from J, leaving 9 bases between.

The gene calls are TRBV30 and TRBJ2-7, with TRBD1 matching 8 bases. The V gene end was trimmed by 5 bases and the J gene end by 3 bases; junction bases not matched to a gene: 3. The CDR3 spans 12 residues. The V gene's germline CDR1 is GTSNPN and CDR2 SVGIG (reference sequence). CDR3 in amino acids: CAWATGGYEQYF. DNA for the CDR3: TGTGCCTGGGCCACAGGGGGCTACGAGCAGTACTTC.

V and J are TRBV29-1 and TRBJ2-1, with TRBD1 matching 7 bases. The length of the CDR3 is 14 residues. The germline gives CDR1 SQVTM, CDR2 ANQGSEA. Trimming removed 4 bases from V and 3 bases from J; junction bases left unmatched: 6. In nucleotides, the CDR3 is TGCAGCGTTGCCAGCCGGACAGGCTACAATGAGCAGTTCTTC. This codes for CSVASRTGYNEQFF.